One and the same sample provided the 16 T cell receptor beta chains below, sequenced in a study of T cells in Graves' hyperthyroidism and ophthalmopathy. What was amplified from RNA transcripts were TCR beta CDR3 regions. HTBI primers were the set used in a first-round RT-PCR of the TCR CDR3. One entry per CDR3 protein results from TCRdb running MiXCR on the multiplex PCR reads. Among hundreds of thousands of distinct CDR3 sequences listed, about 45% were seen once. Input material: peripheral blood or thyroid tissue (not recorded which). All receptors come from an adult man with Graves' disease, either hyperthyroidism or ophthalmopathy (not recorded which).

This chain connects TRBV3-1 to TRBJ1-1; D possibly corresponds to TRBD1 (6 bases). Germline values: CDR1 LGHDT, CDR2 YNNKEL (reference sequence). The CDR3 loop spans 13 amino acids. V lost 1 base, J lost 6 bases, and 9 bases lay in between. This chain's CDR3 is CASSQGAGAEAFF. As DNA, the CDR3 is TGTGCCAGCAGCCAAGGGGCAGGGGCTGAAGCTTTCTTT.

The rearrangement uses TRBV29-1 and TRBJ1-5; no definite D call. Trimming took 5 bases from V and 4 from J, leaving 15 bases between them. This CDR3 comprises 14 residues. Germline CDR1 SQVTM, CDR2 ANQGSEA. The CDR3 protein is CSVTYTGGNQPQHF. The CDR3 DNA sequence: TGCAGCGTTACCTACACCGGAGGTAATCAGCCCCAGCATTTT.

On this clonotype itself: A much bigger clone sits one base away, suggesting this may be a read error. This chain links TRBV6-1 with TRBJ1-1, with 7 positions matching TRBD1. Trimming removed 4 bases from V and 6 bases from J; junction bases left unmatched: 5. CDR3 size: 13 residues. CDR1 is MNHNS, CDR2 SASEGT, per germline. The CDR3 DNA reads TGTGCCAGCAGTGCGGGACAGAGATCTGAAGCTTTCTTT. Amino acid sequence: CASSAGQRSEAFF.

The V gene is TRBV10-1, the J gene TRBJ2-7, with D unclear. The CDR3 runs 14 residues. Trimming left V 0 bases short and J 4 bases short, with 10 bases between. Germline V gives CDR1 WNHNN, CDR2 SYGVQD (reference sequence). The CDR3 here is CASSESGGMYEQYF. The CDR3 region has the DNA TGCGCCAGCAGTGAGTCCGGCGGAATGTACGAGCAGTACTTC.

This clonotype was observed many times. J is TRBJ1-1 and V is TRBV24-1; 9 bases match TRBD1. Germline V lookup: CDR1 KGHDR, CDR2 SFDVKD. V lost 7 bases to trimming and J lost 4 bases; unmatched junction nucleotides: 6. This CDR3 is 14 amino acids long. The CDR3 nucleotides read TGTGCCACCAGGCCGGGACAGGGAATCACTGAAGCTTTCTTT. Its protein product is CATRPGQGITEAFF.

This clonotype occurred many times. V is TRBV24-1 and J is TRBJ1-4; no clear D. CDR1 and CDR2 (germline): KGHDR, SFDVKD. V lost 5 bases and J lost 3, with 9 bases in between. This CDR3 contains 14 residues. The CDR3 DNA follows: TGTGCCACCAGTGGCCCGCCGGCTAATGAAAAACTGTTTTTT. It specifies CATSGPPANEKLFF.

This rearrangement joins TRBV7-2 to TRBJ2-7, with 11 bases matching TRBD1. Germline loops: CDR1 SGHTA, CDR2 FQGNSA. After removal of 3 bases from V and 0 bases from J, the junction contained 7 bases not matched to a gene. This CDR3 contains 17 residues. The CDR3, as DNA: TGTGCCAGCAGCTTCCGGGACAGGGGGTCCAGCTCCTACGAGCAGTACTTC. Its translation is CASSFRDRGSSSYEQYF.

V usage is TRBV19 and J usage is TRBJ2-7, with 16 nucleotides matching TRBD2. J gave up 6 bases and V 5 bases, and 4 bases lay outside the gene matches. The CDR3 runs to 15 residues. Germline loops: CDR1 LNHDA, CDR2 SQIVND (reference sequence). The CDR3 reads CASSPGTSGRVEQYF. The DNA of the CDR3 is TGTGCCAGTAGTCCAGGGACTAGCGGGAGGGTCGAGCAGTACTTC.

This clonotype has ten or more counts. The rearrangement links TRBV7-9 to TRBJ1-6, with a tentative D call TRBD1 (5 bases). The CDR3 covers 14 residues. Germline V gene lookup returns CDR1 SEHNR and CDR2 FQNEAQ (reference sequence). V dropped 3 bases and J dropped 10 bases, with 13 bases sitting between them. Here the CDR3 reads CASSLGGRDSPLHF. The DNA for the CDR3 is TGTGCCAGCAGCTTGGGGGGAAGAGACTCACCCCTCCACTTT.

The gene calls are TRBV7-9 and TRBJ1-6; 7 nucleotides match TRBD1. Germline-derived CDR1 and CDR2 are SEHNR and FQNEAQ (reference sequence). This CDR3 has 17 amino acids. Trimming at V came to 0 bases and at J to 10 bases, leaving 12 bases not matched to a gene. In DNA, the CDR3 is TGTGCCAGCAGCTTAGCCAGCGCAGGGGGGGGGGGATCACCCCTCCACTTT. It is translated as CASSLASAGGGGSPLHF.

The V call is TRBV5-1, the J call TRBJ1-6; D is perhaps TRBD1 (6 bases). The CDR3 has 14 amino acids. Trimming shortened V by 6 bases and J by 10 bases, and 17 bases separated the two germline ends. CDR1 is SGHRS and CDR2 is YFSETQ in the germline V gene. The CDR3 reads CASTSGGAGSPLHF. Written as DNA, the CDR3 is TGCGCCAGCACCAGCGGGGGGGCTGGGTCACCCCTCCACTTT. The full variable domain, completed using reference TRBV5-1 and TRBJ1-6, is KAGVTQTPRYLIKTRGQQVTLSCSPISGHRSVSWYQQTPGQGLQFLFEYFSETQRNKGNFPGRFSGRQFSNSRSEMNVSTLELGDSALYLCASTSGGAGSPLHFGNGTRLTVT.

The table lists this clonotype with many counts. The CDR3 nucleotides are TGTGCCAGCGGGCCTAGCGTGGGCGAGCAGTACTTC. This encodes CASGPSVGEQYF. The V gene is TRBV6-5, the J gene TRBJ2-7, with D possibly being TRBD2 (6 bases). Trimming stripped 8 bases from V and 6 bases from J, with 14 bases between. The length of the CDR3 is 12 residues. Germline V CDR1 and CDR2: MNHEY, SVGAGI.

Comment on this clonotype: Sequence at one end of the junction differs from germline and may be a read error. This sequence joins TRBV7-8 and TRBJ2-7, with D possibly TRBD2 on 6 matching bases. The CDR3 sequence is 14 residues long. Germline V lookup: CDR1 SGHVS, CDR2 FQNEAQ. The CDR3 sequence: CATSSRDFTYEQYF. The CDR3 DNA sequence: TGTGCCACCAGCAGCCGGGACTTCACCTACGAGCAGTACTTC.

The chain employs TRBV19 and TRBJ1-2; 8 bases agree with TRBD1. The CDR3 extends over 14 amino acids. CDR1 and CDR2 from the germline V gene are LNHDA and SQIVND (reference sequence). Trimming at V came to 4 bases and at J to 7 bases, leaving 8 bases not matched to a gene. The CDR3 spells CASSTSTGALGYTF. Written as DNA, the CDR3 is TGTGCCAGTAGTACTTCGACAGGGGCGCTTGGCTACACCTTC.

This clonotype was counted at least ten times. The chain employs TRBV7-9 and TRBJ2-7, with a possible D match to TRBD2 (5 bases). CDR3 length: 14 amino acids. Deletions cut 5 bases from V and 3 bases from J, with 14 bases between. Germline CDR1 reads SEHNR; CDR2 reads FQNEAQ (reference sequence). The CDR3 region is CASSQEGVSYEQYF. In DNA form, the CDR3 reads TGTGCCAGCAGCCAAGAGGGAGTTAGCTACGAGCAGTACTTC.

V usage is TRBV24-1 and J usage is TRBJ2-7; D is possibly TRBD2 (6 bases). Germline V gives CDR1 KGHDR, CDR2 SFDVKD. This CDR3 spans 17 amino acids. V shed 5 bases and J shed 4 bases, with 23 bases lying between them. CDR3 protein: CATSGISGDSGYYEQYF. CDR3 coding DNA: TGTGCCACCAGTGGTATTTCGGGGGATTCAGGATATTACGAGCAGTACTTC.